These 28 T cell receptor beta chains originate from one sample sequenced in a study of blood T cell repertoires in COVID-19. Data came from immunoSEQ multiplex PCR; TCRdb stores just in-frame clones and leaves some out. Here the sample spans about 140,000 clones, around 81% being singletons. Sequencing was carried out using peripheral blood. The origin of the receptors is a human donor in a cohort sampled during active COVID-19.

This chain connects TRBV7-3 to TRBJ2-1, with D perhaps matching TRBD2 (5 bases). CDR1 SGHTA and CDR2 FQGTGA come from the germline V gene. The CDR3 consists of 16 residues. Trimming left V 4 bases short and J 7 bases short, with 20 bases between. The CDR3 here is CASSSVPTSISNEQFF. The CDR3 nucleotides are TGTGCCAGCAGCTCCGTGCCTACTAGTATATCGAATGAGCAGTTCTTC.

This clone was seen repeatedly, ten times or more. V is TRBV19 and J is TRBJ2-1; D is unclear. The CDR3 consists of 12 residues. CDR1 is LNHDA and CDR2 is SQIVND in the germline V gene (reference sequence). V was shortened by 4 bases and J by 2 bases, with 3 bases between the two germline ends. The CDR3 DNA reads as TGTGCCAGTAGTAGAGCCTACAATGAGCAGTTCTTC. Its protein product is CASSRAYNEQFF.

This clone was observed a handful of times. V and J are TRBV29-1 and TRBJ1-1, with 9 nucleotides matching TRBD1. The germline V gene encodes CDR1 SQVTM and CDR2 ANQGSEA. The V segment lost 6 bases and the J segment 1 base; nucleotides outside the gene matches: 3. CDR3 length equals 13 residues. This chain's CDR3 is CSVRDRANTEAFF. CDR3 bases: TGCAGCGTCCGGGACAGGGCGAACACTGAAGCTTTCTTT.

V and J are TRBV5-1 and TRBJ1-2; D gene ambiguous. The CDR3 runs to 13 residues. Germline CDR1 is SGHRS and CDR2 is YFSETQ. Deletions cut 5 bases from V and 4 bases from J, with 12 bases between. In nucleotides, the CDR3 is TGCGCCAGCAGTGACGTTCCAGGCTATGGCTACACCTTC. Protein sequence: CASSDVPGYGYTF.

V is TRBV24-1 and J is TRBJ2-1; a weak D match, TRBD1 (7 bases). The V and J ends lost 3 bases and 8 bases respectively, with 16 bases between them. Germline CDR1 is KGHDR and CDR2 is SFDVKD. CDR3 size: 15 residues. CDR3 sequence reads: CATSDPRRGRDEQFF. For the CDR3, the DNA is TGTGCCACCAGTGATCCCCGGAGGGGGCGGGATGAGCAGTTCTTC.

The CDR3 protein is CASSFKGPTYEQYF. In DNA form, the CDR3 reads TGTGCCAGCAGCTTTAAGGGGCCAACCTACGAGCAGTACTTC. The chain combines TRBV5-4 with TRBJ2-7; tentatively, D is TRBD1 (5 bases). Germline lookup yields CDR1 SGHNT and CDR2 YYREEE (reference sequence). The CDR3 has 14 residues. V lost 2 bases to trimming and J lost 2 bases, with 11 bases between them.

This clone has only a few counts. The chain has TRBV4-1 and TRBJ2-3, with 11 bases that match TRBD2. With 1 base clipped from V and 4 bases from J, the junction kept 4 bases outside the gene matches. CDR3 length: 16 amino acids. Germline V lookup: CDR1 MGHRA, CDR2 YSYEKL. The CDR3 spells CASSQVSGGAPDTQYF. Here the CDR3 DNA reads TGCGCCAGCAGCCAAGTTAGCGGGGGGGCCCCAGATACGCAGTATTTT.

The CDR3: CASSLDGAGGEQFF. CDR3 sequence (DNA): TGTGCCAGCAGCTTAGATGGGGCGGGGGGCGAGCAGTTCTTC. The chain is built from TRBV11-3 and TRBJ2-1, with TRBD2 identical over 8 bases. The J segment lost 10 bases and the V segment lost 0 bases, leaving 5 bases of the junction unmatched. The CDR3 totals 14 residues. The germline V gene encodes CDR1 SGHNT and CDR2 YENEEA.

CDR3 region: CASSKNTGQTEAFF. CDR3 nucleotides: TGTGCCAGCAGTAAAAATACAGGGCAAACTGAAGCTTTCTTT. The genes are TRBV11-3 and TRBJ1-1, with a weak D call TRBD1 (6 bases). Trimming stripped 6 bases from V and 5 bases from J, with 16 bases between. The germline V gene encodes CDR1 SGHNT and CDR2 YENEEA. The CDR3 totals 14 residues.

The V gene is TRBV5-8, the J gene TRBJ2-2; D may be TRBD1 (6 bases). Germline V CDR1 and CDR2: SGHTS, YDEGEE. This CDR3 has 15 residues. Deletions cut 4 bases from V and 2 bases from J, with 12 bases between. The CDR3 DNA is TGTGCCAGCAGCATCGGGACACTAAACACCGGGGAGCTGTTTTTT. It yields the protein CASSIGTLNTGELFF.

This chain uses TRBV11-2 with TRBJ2-5; 12 nucleotides agree with TRBD1. The CDR3 totals 16 residues. V was clipped by 3 bases and J by 5 bases; unmatched bases: 7. The V gene's germline CDR1 is SGHAT and CDR2 FQNNGV. CDR3 in DNA: TGTGCCAGCAGCTTTGGGACAGGGGGCGTCGGGGAGACCCAGTACTTC. Translated: CASSFGTGGVGETQYF.

V usage is TRBV11-1 and J usage is TRBJ2-2; D might be TRBD1 (6 bases). Germline V CDR1 and CDR2: SGHAT, FQDESV (reference sequence). Between the trimmed V and J ends, which lost 1 base and 9 bases, there was a span of 15 bases. This CDR3 has 15 residues. The chain's CDR3 is CASSLVWTETRELFF. In nucleotides, the CDR3 is TGTGCCAGCAGCTTAGTCTGGACAGAGACCAGGGAGCTGTTTTTT. Combining the CDR3 with reference TRBV11-1 and TRBJ2-2 gives the whole variable domain EAEVAQSPRYKITEKSQAVAFWCDPISGHATLYWYRQILGQGPELLVQFQDESVVDDSQLPKDRFSAERLKGVDSTLKIQPAELGDSAMYLCASSLVWTETRELFFGEGSRLTVL.

The chain has TRBV18 and TRBJ2-1; TRBD1 aligns across 8 bases. The CDR3 length is 15 residues. J was trimmed by 4 bases and V by 3 bases; bases with no gene match: 5. Germline CDR1 reads KGHSH; CDR2 reads LQKENI. The CDR3: CASSPGTGPYNEQFF. CDR3 DNA sequence: TGTGCCAGCTCACCCGGGACAGGTCCGTACAATGAGCAGTTCTTC.

This clone was detected once. The chain carries TRBV6-5 and TRBJ2-7; 7 bases line up with TRBD1. The germline gives CDR1 MNHEY, CDR2 SVGAGI. The ends lost 2 bases at V and 6 bases at J; junction bases unmatched: 13. CDR3 size: 16 residues. The CDR3 DNA is TGTGCCAGCAGTTACGCCCCGAGGGGACAGTCCGGCGAGCAGTACTTC. Translated: CASSYAPRGQSGEQYF.

The chain uses TRBV9 and TRBJ2-5; TRBD2 agrees at 7 bases. Per the germline V gene, CDR1 is SGDLS and CDR2 is YYNGEE. This CDR3 is built from 13 residues. J lost 0 bases, V lost 7 bases, and 3 bases had no gene match. CDR3 DNA: TGTGCCAGCCAACGGGGGGACCAAGAGACCCAGTACTTC. This codes for CASQRGDQETQYF.

V gene TRBV11-2 combines with J gene TRBJ1-4; 7 bases map to TRBD1. Losses at the gene ends were 6 bases for V and 10 bases for J; bases not matched to a gene: 11. The CDR3 is 14 residues long. CDR1 is SGHAT, CDR2 FQNNGV, per germline. CDR3 sequence reads: CASRSGQAFGKLFF. CDR3 nucleotides: TGTGCCAGCAGGTCCGGACAGGCCTTCGGAAAACTGTTTTTT.

This chain joins TRBV7-9 and TRBJ1-1, with 7 nucleotides matching TRBD1. This CDR3 is built from 15 residues. V lost 3 bases to trimming and J lost 1 base; unmatched junction nucleotides: 5. Per germline, CDR1 SEHNR and CDR2 FQNEAQ (reference sequence). This CDR3 reads CASSFNRDRNTEAFF. CDR3 sequence (DNA): TGTGCCAGCAGCTTTAACCGGGACAGGAACACTGAAGCTTTCTTT.

The rearrangement links TRBV7-2 to TRBJ1-3; a possible D gene is TRBD1 (6 bases). The CDR3 contains 16 residues. Germline lookup yields CDR1 SGHTA and CDR2 FQGNSA. Trimming shortened V by 0 bases and J by 0 bases, and 9 bases separated the two germline ends. CDR3 DNA: TGTGCCAGCAGCTTAGCTAGGGGGGGCTCTGGAAACACCATATATTTT. Its translation is CASSLARGGSGNTIYF.

V and J are TRBV28 and TRBJ1-2; 9 bases map to TRBD1. The ends lost 4 bases at V and 7 bases at J; junction bases unmatched: 7. This CDR3 has 14 amino acids. CDR1 is MDHEN and CDR2 is SYDVKM in the germline V gene. The CDR3 here is CASSSGTGTAGYTF. The CDR3 DNA is TGTGCCAGCAGTTCCGGGACAGGGACAGCTGGCTACACCTTC.

The V call is TRBV14, the J call TRBJ2-2; D ambiguous. Trimming removed 4 bases from V and 4 bases from J, with 4 bases in between. This CDR3 is built from 12 residues. Germline V gene sequence: CDR1 SGHDN, CDR2 FVKESK. CDR3 in amino acids: CASSLFTGELFF. In nucleotides, the CDR3 is TGTGCCAGCAGCCTATTCACCGGGGAGCTGTTTTTT.

The CDR3 DNA reads TGTGCCAGCACCTCAATGGATAGGGGAAGCTCCTACAATGAGCAGTTCTTC. Its translation is CASTSMDRGSSYNEQFF. The chain has TRBV5-5 and TRBJ2-1, with D possibly being TRBD1 (5 bases). Trimming removed 6 bases at V and 0 bases at J, with 19 bases between. The length of the CDR3 is 17 residues. Germline assignment: CDR1 SGHKS and CDR2 YYEKEE (reference sequence).

J is TRBJ2-2 and V is TRBV11-2; 13 nucleotides line up with TRBD2. This CDR3 contains 16 residues. Trimming took 6 bases from V and 4 from J; bases not matched to a gene: 5. CDR1 and CDR2 (germline): SGHAT, FQNNGV. The CDR3 here is CASRPTSGGGTGELFF. DNA of the CDR3: TGTGCCAGCAGACCTACTAGCGGGGGGGGCACCGGGGAGCTGTTTTTT. The full variable domain, in which reference TRBV11-2 and TRBJ2-2 provide the parts outside the CDR3, is EAGVAQSPRYKIIEKRQSVAFWCNPISGHATLYWYQQILGQGPKLLIQFQNNGVVDDSQLPKDRFSAERLKGVDSTLKIQPAKLEDSAVYLCASRPTSGGGTGELFFGEGSRLTVL.

The rearrangement uses TRBV7-2 and TRBJ2-1; D is unresolved. Germline CDR1 SGHTA, CDR2 FQGNSA. Trimming removed 3 bases from V and 9 bases from J, with 9 bases in between. The CDR3 runs to 12 residues. Here the CDR3 DNA reads TGTGCCAGCAGCTTCCTAGGAACTGAGCAGTTCTTC. Its protein is CASSFLGTEQFF.

The chain combines TRBV5-5 with TRBJ1-6, with 7 bases fitting TRBD1. V shed 4 bases, J shed 11 bases, and the junction held 9 bases outside the gene matches. Per germline, CDR1 SGHKS and CDR2 YYEKEE (reference sequence). This CDR3 is built from 14 residues. The CDR3 region has the DNA TGTGCCAGCAGCCTAGGACAGGTATCCGCACCCCTCCACTTT. Translating gives CASSLGQVSAPLHF. The entire variable domain, with the rest obtained from reference TRBV5-5 and TRBJ1-6, is as follows: DAGVTQSPTHLIKTRGQQVTLRCSPISGHKSVSWYQQVLGQGPQFIFQYYEKEERGRGNFPDRFSARQFPNYSSELNVNALLLGDSALYLCASSLGQVSAPLHFGNGTRLTVT.

The chain employs TRBV18 and TRBJ1-1; 9 bases match TRBD1. With V trimmed by 4 bases and J by 3 bases, 9 bases remained unmatched. The germline gives CDR1 KGHSH, CDR2 LQKENI. There are 16 residues in the CDR3. DNA for the CDR3: TGTGCCAGCTCACTCCTACAGGGGGCGCGGGACACTGAAGCTTTCTTT. It encodes CASSLLQGARDTEAFF.

The chain joins TRBV6-4 to TRBJ1-2; tentative D call: TRBD1 (6 bases). CDR1 MRHNA and CDR2 SNTAGT come from the germline V gene. Trimming shortened V by 3 bases and J by 8 bases, and 25 bases separated the two germline ends. This CDR3 has 17 residues. The CDR3 DNA reads as TGTGCCAGCAGTGAACCTTGGGCTGGACAGCCCAAGGGAGGCTACACCTTC. It translates to CASSEPWAGQPKGGYTF.

CDR3 protein: CASSEGGTGSYEQYF. The CDR3 DNA sequence: TGTGCCAGCAGTGAAGGTGGGACAGGGTCCTACGAGCAGTACTTC. The rearrangement joins TRBV6-1 to TRBJ2-7; 9 bases are shared with TRBD1. CDR3 length: 15 amino acids. In germline, CDR1 is MNHNS, CDR2 SASEGT. V was clipped by 1 base and J by 1 base; unmatched bases: 2.

The V and J genes are TRBV12-3 or TRBV12-4 and TRBJ1-6; tentative D call: TRBD1 (6 bases). Between the trimmed V and J ends, which lost 11 bases and 10 bases, there was a span of 18 bases. This CDR3 is built from 13 residues. CDR3 nucleotides: TGTGCCTCTACTACACAGGGTAAATCACCCCTCCACTTT. This gives the protein CASTTQGKSPLHF.